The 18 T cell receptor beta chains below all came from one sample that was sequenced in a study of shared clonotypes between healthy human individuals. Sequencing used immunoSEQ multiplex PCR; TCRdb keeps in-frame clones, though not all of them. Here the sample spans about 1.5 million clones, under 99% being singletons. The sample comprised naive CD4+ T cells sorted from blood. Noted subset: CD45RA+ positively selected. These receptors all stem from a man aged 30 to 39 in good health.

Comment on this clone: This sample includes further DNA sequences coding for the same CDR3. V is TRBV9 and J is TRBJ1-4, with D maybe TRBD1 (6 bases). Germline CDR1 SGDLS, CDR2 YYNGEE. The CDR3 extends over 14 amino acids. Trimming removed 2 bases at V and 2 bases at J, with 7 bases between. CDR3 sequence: CASSVGGTNEKLFF. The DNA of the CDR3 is TGTGCCAGCAGCGTGGGGGGCACTAATGAAAAACTGTTTTTT.

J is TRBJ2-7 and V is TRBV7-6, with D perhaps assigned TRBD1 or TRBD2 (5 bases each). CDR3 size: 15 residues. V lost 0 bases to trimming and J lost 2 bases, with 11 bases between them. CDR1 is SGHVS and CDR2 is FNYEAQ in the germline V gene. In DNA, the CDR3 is TGTGCCAGCAGCTTAGCGCCCGGGGACCCCTACGAGCAGTACTTC. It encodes CASSLAPGDPYEQYF.

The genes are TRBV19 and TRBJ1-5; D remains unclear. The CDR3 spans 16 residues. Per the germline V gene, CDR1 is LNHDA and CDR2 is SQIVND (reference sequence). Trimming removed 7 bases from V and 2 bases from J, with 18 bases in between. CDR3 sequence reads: CASTVSPFGGNQPQHF. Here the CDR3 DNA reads TGTGCCAGTACCGTAAGTCCCTTTGGTGGCAATCAGCCCCAGCATTTT.

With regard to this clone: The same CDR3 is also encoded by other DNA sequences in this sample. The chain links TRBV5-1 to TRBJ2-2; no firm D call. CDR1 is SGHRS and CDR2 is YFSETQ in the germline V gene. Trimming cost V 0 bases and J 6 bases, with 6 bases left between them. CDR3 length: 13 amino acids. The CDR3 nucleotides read TGCGCCAGCAGCTTGGTAGTATCCGGGGAGCTGTTTTTT. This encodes CASSLVVSGELFF.

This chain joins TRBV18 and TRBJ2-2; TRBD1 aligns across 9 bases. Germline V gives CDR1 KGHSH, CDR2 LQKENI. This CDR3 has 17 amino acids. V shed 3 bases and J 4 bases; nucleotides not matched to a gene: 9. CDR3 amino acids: CASSPLLQGAGTGELFF. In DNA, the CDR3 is TGTGCCAGCTCACCTCTCCTACAGGGGGCAGGCACCGGGGAGCTGTTTTTT.

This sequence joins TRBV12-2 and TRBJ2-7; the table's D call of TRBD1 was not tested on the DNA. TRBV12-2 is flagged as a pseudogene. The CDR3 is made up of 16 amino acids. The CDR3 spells CASRLLLRGHSYEQYF. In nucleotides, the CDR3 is TGTGCAAGTCGCTTATTACTCAGGGGTCATTCCTACGAGCAGTACTTC.

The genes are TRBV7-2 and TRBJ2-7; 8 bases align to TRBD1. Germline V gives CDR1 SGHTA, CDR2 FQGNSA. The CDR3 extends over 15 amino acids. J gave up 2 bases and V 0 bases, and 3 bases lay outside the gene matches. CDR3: CASSLARDRTYEQYF. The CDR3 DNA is TGTGCCAGCAGCTTAGCCCGGGACAGGACCTACGAGCAGTACTTC.

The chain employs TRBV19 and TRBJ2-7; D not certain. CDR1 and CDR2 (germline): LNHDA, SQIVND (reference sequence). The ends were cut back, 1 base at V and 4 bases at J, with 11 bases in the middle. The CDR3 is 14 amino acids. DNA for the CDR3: TGTGCCAGTAGTATAGGGGGATTTCGGTACGAGCAGTACTTC. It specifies CASSIGGFRYEQYF.

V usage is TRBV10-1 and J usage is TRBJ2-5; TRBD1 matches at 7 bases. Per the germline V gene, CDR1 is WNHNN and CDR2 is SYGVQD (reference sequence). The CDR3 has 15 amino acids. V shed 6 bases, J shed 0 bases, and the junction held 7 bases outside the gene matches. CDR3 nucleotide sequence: TGCGCCAGCAGCCCCGCACAGGGGTACCAAGAGACCCAGTACTTC. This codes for CASSPAQGYQETQYF.

CDR3 bases: TGCAGCGTTGTTCTCACAGGGGTAGATACGCAGTATTTT. Amino acid sequence: CSVVLTGVDTQYF. The chain has TRBV29-1 and TRBJ2-3; 7 nucleotides match TRBD1. J gave up 5 bases and V 4 bases, and 6 bases lay outside the gene matches. Germline V lookup: CDR1 SQVTM, CDR2 ANQGSEA. The CDR3 runs 13 residues.

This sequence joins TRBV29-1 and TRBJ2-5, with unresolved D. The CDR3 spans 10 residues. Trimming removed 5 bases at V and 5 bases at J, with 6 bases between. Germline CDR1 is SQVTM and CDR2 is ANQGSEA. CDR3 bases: TGCAGCGTTCGCCGGGAGACCCAGTACTTC. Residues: CSVRRETQYF.

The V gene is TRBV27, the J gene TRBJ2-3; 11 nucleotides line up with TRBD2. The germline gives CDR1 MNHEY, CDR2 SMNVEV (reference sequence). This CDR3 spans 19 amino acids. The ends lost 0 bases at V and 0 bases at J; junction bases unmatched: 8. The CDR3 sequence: CASSLSGLAVFSSTDTQYF. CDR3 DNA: TGTGCCAGCAGTTTATCGGGACTAGCGGTGTTTTCTAGCACAGATACGCAGTATTTT.

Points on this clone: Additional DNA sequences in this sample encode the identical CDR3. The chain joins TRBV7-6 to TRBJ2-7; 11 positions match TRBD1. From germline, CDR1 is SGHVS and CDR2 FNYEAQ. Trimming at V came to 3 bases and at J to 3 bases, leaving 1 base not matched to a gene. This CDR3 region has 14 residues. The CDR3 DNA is TGTGCCAGCAGCTTGGGACAGGGGGTCTACGAGCAGTACTTC. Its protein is CASSLGQGVYEQYF.

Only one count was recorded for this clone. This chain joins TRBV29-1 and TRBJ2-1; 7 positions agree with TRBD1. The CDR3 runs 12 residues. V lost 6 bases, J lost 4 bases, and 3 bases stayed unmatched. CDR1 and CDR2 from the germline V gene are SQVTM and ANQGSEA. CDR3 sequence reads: CSVTGPYNEQFF. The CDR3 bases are TGCAGCGTGACAGGGCCTTACAATGAGCAGTTCTTC.

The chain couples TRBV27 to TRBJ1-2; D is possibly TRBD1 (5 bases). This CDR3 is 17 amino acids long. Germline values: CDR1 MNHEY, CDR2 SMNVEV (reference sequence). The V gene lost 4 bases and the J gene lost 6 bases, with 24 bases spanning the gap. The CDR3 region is CASSSTFGGAGLDGYTF. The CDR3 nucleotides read TGTGCCAGCAGTTCAACGTTTGGGGGAGCAGGGTTGGATGGCTACACCTTC.

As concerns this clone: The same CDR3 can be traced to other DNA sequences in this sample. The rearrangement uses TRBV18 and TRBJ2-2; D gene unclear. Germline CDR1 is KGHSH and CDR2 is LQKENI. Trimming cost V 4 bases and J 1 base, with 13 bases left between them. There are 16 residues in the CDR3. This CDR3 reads CASSRPGIRNTGELFF. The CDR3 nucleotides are TGTGCCAGCTCACGGCCAGGAATTCGGAACACCGGGGAGCTGTTTTTT.

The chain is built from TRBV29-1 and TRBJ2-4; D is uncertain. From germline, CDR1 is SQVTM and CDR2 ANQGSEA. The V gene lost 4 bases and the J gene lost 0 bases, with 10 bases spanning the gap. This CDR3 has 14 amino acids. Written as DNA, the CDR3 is TGCAGCGTTGTTGCAAGACTAGCCAAAAACATTCAGTACTTC. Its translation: CSVVARLAKNIQYF.

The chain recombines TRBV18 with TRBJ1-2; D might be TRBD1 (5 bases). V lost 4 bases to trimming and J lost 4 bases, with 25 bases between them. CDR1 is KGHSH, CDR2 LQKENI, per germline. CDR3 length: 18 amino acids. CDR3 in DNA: TGTGCCAGCTCACGAACCGCCAACAGCGAGGGGCCTATCTATGGCTACACCTTC. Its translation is CASSRTANSEGPIYGYTF. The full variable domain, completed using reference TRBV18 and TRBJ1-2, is NAGVMQNPRHLVRRRGQEARLRCSPMKGHSHVYWYRQLPEEGLKFMVYLQKENIIDESGMPKERFSAEFPKEGPSILRIQQVVRGDSAAYFCASSRTANSEGPIYGYTFGSGTRLTVV.